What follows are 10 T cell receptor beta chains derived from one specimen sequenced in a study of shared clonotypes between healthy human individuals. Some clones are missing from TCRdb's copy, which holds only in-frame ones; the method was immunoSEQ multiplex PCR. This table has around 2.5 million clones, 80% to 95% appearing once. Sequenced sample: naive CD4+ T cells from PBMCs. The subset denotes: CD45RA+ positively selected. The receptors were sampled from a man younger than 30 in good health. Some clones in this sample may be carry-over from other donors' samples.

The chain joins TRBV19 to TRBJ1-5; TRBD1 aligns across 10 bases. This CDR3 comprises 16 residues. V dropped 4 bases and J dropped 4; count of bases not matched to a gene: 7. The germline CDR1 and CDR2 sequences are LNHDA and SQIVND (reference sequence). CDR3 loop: CASSRVRDRGNQPQHF. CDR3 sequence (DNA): TGTGCCAGTAGTAGGGTACGGGACAGGGGAAATCAGCCCCAGCATTTT.

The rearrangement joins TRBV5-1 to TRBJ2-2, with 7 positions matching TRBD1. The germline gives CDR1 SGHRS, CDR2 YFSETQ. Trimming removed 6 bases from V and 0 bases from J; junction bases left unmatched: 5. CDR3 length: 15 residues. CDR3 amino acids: CASMKGQTNTGELFF. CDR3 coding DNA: TGCGCCAGCATGAAGGGACAGACGAACACCGGGGAGCTGTTTTTT.

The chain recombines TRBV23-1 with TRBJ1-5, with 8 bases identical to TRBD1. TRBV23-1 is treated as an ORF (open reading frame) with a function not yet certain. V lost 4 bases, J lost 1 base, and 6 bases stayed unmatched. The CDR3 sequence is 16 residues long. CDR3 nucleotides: TGCGCCAGCAGTCTCGACAGGGGAGTCAGCAATCAGCCCCAGCATTTT. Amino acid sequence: CASSLDRGVSNQPQHF.

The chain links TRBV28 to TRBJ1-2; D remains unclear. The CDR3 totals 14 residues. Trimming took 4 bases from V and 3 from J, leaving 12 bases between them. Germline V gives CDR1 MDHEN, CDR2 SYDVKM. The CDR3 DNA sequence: TGTGCCAGCAGTTCACGCAGACCGGACTATGGCTACACCTTC. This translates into CASSSRRPDYGYTF.

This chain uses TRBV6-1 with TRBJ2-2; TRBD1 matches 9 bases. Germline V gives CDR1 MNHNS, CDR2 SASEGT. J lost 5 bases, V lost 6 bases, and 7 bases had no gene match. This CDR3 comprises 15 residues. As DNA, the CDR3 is TGTGCCAGCAGACCAACAGGGGGCGGGACCGGGGAGCTGTTTTTT. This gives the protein CASRPTGGGTGELFF.

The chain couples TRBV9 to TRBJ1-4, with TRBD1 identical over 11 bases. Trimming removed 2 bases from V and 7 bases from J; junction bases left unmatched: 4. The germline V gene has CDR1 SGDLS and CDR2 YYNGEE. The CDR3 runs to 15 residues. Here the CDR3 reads CASSVMGTGGEKLFF. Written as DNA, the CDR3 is TGTGCCAGCAGCGTGATGGGGACAGGGGGTGAAAAACTGTTTTTT.

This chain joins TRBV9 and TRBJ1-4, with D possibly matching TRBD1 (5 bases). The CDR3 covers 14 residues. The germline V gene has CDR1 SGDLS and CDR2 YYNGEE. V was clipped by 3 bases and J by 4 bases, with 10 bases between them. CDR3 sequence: CASSGQRGNEKLFF. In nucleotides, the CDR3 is TGTGCCAGCAGCGGACAGAGGGGTAATGAAAAACTGTTTTTT.

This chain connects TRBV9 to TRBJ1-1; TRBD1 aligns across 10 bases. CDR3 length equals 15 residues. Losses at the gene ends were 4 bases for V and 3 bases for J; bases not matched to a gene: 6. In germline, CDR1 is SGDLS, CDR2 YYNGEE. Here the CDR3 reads CASSLDRGRDTEAFF. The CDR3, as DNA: TGTGCCAGCAGCCTTGACAGGGGGCGCGACACTGAAGCTTTCTTT.

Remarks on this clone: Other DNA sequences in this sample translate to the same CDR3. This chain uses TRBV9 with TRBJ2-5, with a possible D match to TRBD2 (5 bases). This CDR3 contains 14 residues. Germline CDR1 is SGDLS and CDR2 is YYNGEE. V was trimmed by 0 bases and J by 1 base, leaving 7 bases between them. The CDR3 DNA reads TGTGCCAGCAGCGTAGGCCGGGGCCAAGAGACCCAGTACTTC. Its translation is CASSVGRGQETQYF.

The CDR3 region has the DNA TGCGCCAGCAGCCCTATCGTCGGGGCCGATGAAAAACTGTTTTTT. Its translation is CASSPIVGADEKLFF. V usage is TRBV5-1 and J usage is TRBJ1-4, with D perhaps matching TRBD1 (5 bases). The germline V and J ends were trimmed by 4 bases and 6 bases, with 16 bases remaining between them. This CDR3 region has 15 residues. Germline CDR1 is SGHRS and CDR2 is YFSETQ.